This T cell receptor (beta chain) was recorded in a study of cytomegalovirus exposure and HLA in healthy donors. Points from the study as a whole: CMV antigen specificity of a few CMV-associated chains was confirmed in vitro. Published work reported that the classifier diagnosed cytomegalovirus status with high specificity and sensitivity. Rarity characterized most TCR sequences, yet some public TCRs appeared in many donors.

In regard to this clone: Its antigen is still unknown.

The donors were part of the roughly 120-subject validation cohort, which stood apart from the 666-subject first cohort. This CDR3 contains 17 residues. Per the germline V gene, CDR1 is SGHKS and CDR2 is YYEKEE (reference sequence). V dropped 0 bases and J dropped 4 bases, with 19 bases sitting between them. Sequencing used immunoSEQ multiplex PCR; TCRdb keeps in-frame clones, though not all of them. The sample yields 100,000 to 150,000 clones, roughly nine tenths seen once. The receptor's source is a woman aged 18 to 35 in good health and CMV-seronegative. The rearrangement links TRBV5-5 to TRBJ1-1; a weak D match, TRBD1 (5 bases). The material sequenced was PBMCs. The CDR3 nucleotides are TGTGCCAGCAGCTTGGTAAGGAGGGCCAGGGCCGGCACTGAAGCTTTCTTT. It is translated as CASSLVRRARAGTEAFF.